This TCR beta chain was captured by sequencing in a study of blood T cell repertoires in COVID-19 (TCRdb year 2020). Background on the whole study: Samples covering the acute and convalescent phases of COVID-19 were provided by collaborators in the United States, Italy and Spain. The material from the prospective study consisted of cDNA or gDNA derived from T cells, B-cell-depleted T cells, or PBMCs. The dataset comprised deeply sampled blood TCRbeta repertoires from subjects exposed to, actively infected with, or recovered from COVID-19. A freely available public database, intended as a resource for researchers studying the immune response to SARS-CoV-2, is where the repertoires were released. The samples were drawn from the first 160 participants of the ongoing ImmuneRACE study and from roughly 1,300 subjects provided by 6 global collaborators. The sample metadata nearly always contained a de-identified subject ID, COVID-19 status, age in years and sex. Where available, HLA class I and class II types were taken from metadata supplied by the sample provider and were not determined by assay-based typing. What the work shows at the level of the full study, not this receptor alone: Clinical and demographic metadata were provided uncurated, with the amount varying by source and participant.

Taken from the germline V gene, the CDR1 and CDR2 loops are SGHTA and FQGNSA. The CDR3, from cysteine to phenylalanine, totals 15 residues. Left in the record is the CDR3 DNA by itself, 45 bases read in frame from the first base. Trimming accounts for 4 bases at V and 4 bases at J, while the number of junction bases matched to no gene is 8. A word on this clone: Its antigen target is currently unknown. No base quality values were provided; no much bigger clone lies one nucleotide off.

TCRbeta CDR3 regions were amplified from genomic DNA using the immunoSEQ Assay, a bias-controlled multiplex PCR. Regarding the original processing steps: The number of nucleated cells in each sample was estimated from the amplification of reference gene primers within the assay. Sequence reads were collapsed and filtered to measure the absolute abundance of every unique TCRbeta CDR3 rearrangement. For each sample, productive Simpson clonality was calculated by taking the square root of Simpson's diversity index across productive rearrangements. As stored in TCRdb, this immuneACCESS dataset retains in-frame rearrangements with V and J assigned. A fraction of the clones does not appear; measured against another copy, unresolved V genes explain less than half of the discrepancy, and the remainder lacks a known reason. V, J and clone size are those of that table, while D and trimming were read from the DNA. The sample contains tens of thousands of clones, approximately 88% of them found a single time. The top ten clones comprise 5% to 6.5% of the sample.

Each collaborating institution followed its own protocols to collect whole blood in K2EDTA tubes. Collaborator samples were shipped for TCRbeta analysis as frozen whole blood, isolated PBMCs, or DNA extracted from either sample type. The sequence was obtained from a man aged 45 to 65 with active COVID-19. The chain was built from TRBV7-2 and TRBJ1-1, with TRBD1 identical over 8 junction bases. Specimen: peripheral blood. CDR3 region: CASSSLGQGITEAFF. The base sequence is TGTGCCAGCAGCTCCCTAGGACAGGGCATCACTGAAGCTTTCTTT.